This T cell receptor beta chain emerged from a study of cytomegalovirus exposure and HLA in healthy donors. Concerning this clone itself: What it binds is unknown.

Study results and limitations: Trimming of TCR beta V- and J-genes showed a link, identified in a later analysis, to a missense DCLRE1C variant.

Amplification used 60 Vbeta primers and 13 Jbeta primers. Repertoires were generated with immunoSEQ multiplex PCR, while TCRdb's copy carries only in-frame clones and drops some. Of more than 140,000 clones listed, roughly 64% are singletons. The V and J ends lost 0 bases and 8 bases respectively, with 16 bases between them. Germline CDR1 is MGHRA and CDR2 is YSYEKL. The CDR3 has 15 amino acids. Unrecorded immune exposure was likely among donors, who were nominally healthy when sampled. The chain uses TRBV4-1 and TRBJ1-2; TRBD1 might be the D (5 bases). Specimen: PBMCs. The sequence was collected from a woman aged 30 to 39 in good health and CMV-seropositive. CDR3: CASSQDAKGMLGYTF. The CDR3 nucleotides read TGCGCCAGCAGCCAAGATGCGAAGGGGATGTTAGGCTACACCTTC.